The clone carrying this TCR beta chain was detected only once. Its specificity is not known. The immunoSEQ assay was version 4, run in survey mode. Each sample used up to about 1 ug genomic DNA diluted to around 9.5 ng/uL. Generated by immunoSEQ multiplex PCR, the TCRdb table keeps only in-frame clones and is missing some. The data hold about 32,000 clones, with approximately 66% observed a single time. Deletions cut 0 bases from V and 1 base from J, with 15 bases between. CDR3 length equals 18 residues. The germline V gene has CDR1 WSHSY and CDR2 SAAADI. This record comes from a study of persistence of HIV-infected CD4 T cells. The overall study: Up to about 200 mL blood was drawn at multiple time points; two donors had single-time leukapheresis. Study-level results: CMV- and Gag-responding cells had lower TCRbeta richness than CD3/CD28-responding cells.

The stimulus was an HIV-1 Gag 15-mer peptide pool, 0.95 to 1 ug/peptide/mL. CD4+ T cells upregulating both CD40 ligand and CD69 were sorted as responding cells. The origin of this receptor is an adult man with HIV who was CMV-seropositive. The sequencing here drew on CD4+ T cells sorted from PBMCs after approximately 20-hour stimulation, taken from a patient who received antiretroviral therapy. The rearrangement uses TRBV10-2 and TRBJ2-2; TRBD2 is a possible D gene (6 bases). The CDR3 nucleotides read TGCGCCAGCAGTGAGTCGGCGATGGGACTGATGAACACCGGGGAGCTGTTTTTT. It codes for CASSESAMGLMNTGELFF.